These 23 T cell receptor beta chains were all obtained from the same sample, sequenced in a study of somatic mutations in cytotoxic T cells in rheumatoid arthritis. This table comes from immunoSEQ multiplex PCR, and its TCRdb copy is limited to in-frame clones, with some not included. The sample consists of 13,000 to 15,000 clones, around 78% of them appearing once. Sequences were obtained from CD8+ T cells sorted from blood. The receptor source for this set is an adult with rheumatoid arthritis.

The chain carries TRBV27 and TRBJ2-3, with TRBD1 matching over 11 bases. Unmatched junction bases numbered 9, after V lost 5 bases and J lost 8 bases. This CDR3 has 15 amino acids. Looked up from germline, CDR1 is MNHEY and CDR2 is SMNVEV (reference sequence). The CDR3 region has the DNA TGTGCCAGCAGTCGTTCGGGACAGGGGGTTAGTACGCAGTATTTT. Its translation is CASSRSGQGVSTQYF.

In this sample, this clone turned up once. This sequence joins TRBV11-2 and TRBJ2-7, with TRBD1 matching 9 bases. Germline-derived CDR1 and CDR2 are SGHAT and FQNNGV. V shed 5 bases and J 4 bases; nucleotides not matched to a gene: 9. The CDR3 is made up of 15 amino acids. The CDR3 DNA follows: TGTGCCAGCAGCGAGACGGACAGGGGAGGGTACGAGCAGTACTTC. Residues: CASSETDRGGYEQYF.

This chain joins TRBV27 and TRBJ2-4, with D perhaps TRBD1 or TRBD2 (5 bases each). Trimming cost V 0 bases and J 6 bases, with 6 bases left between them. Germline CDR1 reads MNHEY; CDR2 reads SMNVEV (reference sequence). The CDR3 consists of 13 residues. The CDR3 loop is CASSLSGRNIQYF. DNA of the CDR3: TGTGCCAGCAGTTTATCGGGACGAAACATTCAGTACTTC.

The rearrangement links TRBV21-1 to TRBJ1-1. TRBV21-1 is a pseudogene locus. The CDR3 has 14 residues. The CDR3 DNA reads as TGTGCCAGCAGCTCTGGATCGAGACACACTGAAGCTTTCTTT. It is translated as CASSSGSRHTEAFF.

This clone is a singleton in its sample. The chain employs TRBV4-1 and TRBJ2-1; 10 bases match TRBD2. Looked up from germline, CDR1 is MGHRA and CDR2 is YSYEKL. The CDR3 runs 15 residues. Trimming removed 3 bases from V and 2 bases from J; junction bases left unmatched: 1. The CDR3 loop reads CASSHSGGTYNEQFF. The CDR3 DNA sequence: TGCGCCAGCAGCCATAGCGGGGGGACCTACAATGAGCAGTTCTTC.

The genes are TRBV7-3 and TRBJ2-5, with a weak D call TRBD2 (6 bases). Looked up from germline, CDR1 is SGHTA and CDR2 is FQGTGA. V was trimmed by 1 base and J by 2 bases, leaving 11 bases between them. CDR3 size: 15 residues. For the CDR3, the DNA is TGTGCCAGCAGCTTAAACCCGGGGACTCAAGAGACCCAGTACTTC. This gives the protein CASSLNPGTQETQYF.

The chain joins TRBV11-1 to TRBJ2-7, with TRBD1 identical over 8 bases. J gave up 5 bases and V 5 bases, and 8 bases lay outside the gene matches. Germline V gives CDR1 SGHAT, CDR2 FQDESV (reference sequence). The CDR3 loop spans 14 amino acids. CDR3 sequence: CASSRTGNRNEQYF. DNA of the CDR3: TGTGCCAGCAGCCGGACAGGGAACCGCAACGAGCAGTACTTC. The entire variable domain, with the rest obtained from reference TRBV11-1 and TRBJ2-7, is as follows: EAEVAQSPRYKITEKSQAVAFWCDPISGHATLYWYRQILGQGPELLVQFQDESVVDDSQLPKDRFSAERLKGVDSTLKIQPAELGDSAMYLCASSRTGNRNEQYFGPGTRLTVT.

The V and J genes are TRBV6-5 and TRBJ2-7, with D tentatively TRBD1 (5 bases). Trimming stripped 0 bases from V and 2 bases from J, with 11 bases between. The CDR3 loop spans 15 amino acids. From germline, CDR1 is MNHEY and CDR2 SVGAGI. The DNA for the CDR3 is TGTGCCAGCAGTTACTCGATTGACAGACCCTACGAGCAGTACTTC. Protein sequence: CASSYSIDRPYEQYF.

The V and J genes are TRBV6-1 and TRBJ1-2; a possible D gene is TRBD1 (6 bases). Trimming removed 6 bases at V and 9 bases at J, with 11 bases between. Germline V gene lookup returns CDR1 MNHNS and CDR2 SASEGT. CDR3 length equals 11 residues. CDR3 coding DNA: TGTGCCAGCAGGGAGGGACACCGCTACACCTTC. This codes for CASREGHRYTF.

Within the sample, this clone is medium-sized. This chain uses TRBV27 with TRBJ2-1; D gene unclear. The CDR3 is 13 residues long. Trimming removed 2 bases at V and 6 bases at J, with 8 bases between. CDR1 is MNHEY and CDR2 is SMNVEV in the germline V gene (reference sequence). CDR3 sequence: CASSLDHRNEQFF. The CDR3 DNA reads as TGTGCCAGCAGTTTAGACCATCGCAATGAGCAGTTCTTC.

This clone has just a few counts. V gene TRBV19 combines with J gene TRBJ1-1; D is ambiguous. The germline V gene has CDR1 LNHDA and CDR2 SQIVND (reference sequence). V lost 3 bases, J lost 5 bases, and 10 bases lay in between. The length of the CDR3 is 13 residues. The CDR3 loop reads CASSITDRTEAFF. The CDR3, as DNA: TGTGCCAGTAGTATTACGGACCGTACTGAAGCTTTCTTT.

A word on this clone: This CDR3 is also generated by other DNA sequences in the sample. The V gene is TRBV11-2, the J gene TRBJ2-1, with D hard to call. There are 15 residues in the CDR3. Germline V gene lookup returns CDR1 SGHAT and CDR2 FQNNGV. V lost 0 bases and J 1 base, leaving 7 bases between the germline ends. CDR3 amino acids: CASSLDLSSYNEQFF. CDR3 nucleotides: TGTGCCAGCAGCTTAGATCTCAGTTCCTACAATGAGCAGTTCTTC.

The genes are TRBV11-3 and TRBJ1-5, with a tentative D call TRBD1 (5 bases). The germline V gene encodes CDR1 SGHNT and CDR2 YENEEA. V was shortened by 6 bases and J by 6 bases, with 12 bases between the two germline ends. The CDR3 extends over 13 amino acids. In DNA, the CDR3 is TGTGCCAGCAGTCCCCCTGGGGGTCAGCCCCAGCATTTT. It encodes CASSPPGGQPQHF.

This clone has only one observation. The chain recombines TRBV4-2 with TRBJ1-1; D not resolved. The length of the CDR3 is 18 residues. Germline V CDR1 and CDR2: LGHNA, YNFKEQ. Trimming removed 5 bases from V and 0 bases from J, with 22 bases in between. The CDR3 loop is CASSFSLGGDPMNTEAFF. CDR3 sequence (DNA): TGTGCCAGCAGCTTTAGTTTGGGCGGGGATCCTATGAACACTGAAGCTTTCTTT.

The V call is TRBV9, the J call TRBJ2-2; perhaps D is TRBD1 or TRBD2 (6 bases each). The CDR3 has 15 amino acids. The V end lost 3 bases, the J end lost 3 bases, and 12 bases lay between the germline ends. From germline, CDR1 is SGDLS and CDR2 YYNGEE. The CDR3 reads CASSAWGADTGELFF. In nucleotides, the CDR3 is TGTGCCAGCAGCGCCTGGGGGGCGGACACCGGGGAGCTGTTTTTT.

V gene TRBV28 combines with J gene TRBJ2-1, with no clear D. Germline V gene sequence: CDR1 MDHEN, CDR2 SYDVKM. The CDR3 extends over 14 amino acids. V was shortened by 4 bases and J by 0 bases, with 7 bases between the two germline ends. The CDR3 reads CASSYRSSYNEQFF. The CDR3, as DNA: TGTGCCAGCAGTTATAGGAGCTCCTACAATGAGCAGTTCTTC. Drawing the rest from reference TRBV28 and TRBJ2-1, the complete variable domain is DVKVTQSSRYLVKRTGEKVFLECVQDMDHENMFWYRQDPGLGLRLIYFSYDVKMKEKGDIPEGYSVSREKKERFSLILESASTNQTSMYLCASSYRSSYNEQFFGPGTRLTVL.

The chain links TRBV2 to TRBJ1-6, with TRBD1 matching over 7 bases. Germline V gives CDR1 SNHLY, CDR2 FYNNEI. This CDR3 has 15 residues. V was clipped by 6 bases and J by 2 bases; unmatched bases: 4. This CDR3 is CASRTGEAYNSPLHF. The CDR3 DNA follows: TGTGCCAGCAGAACAGGGGAGGCCTATAATTCACCCCTCCACTTT.

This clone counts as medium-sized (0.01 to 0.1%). The CDR3 sequence: CASSYSGGNQPQHF. In nucleotides, the CDR3 is TGTGCCAGCAGTTACTCTGGAGGCAATCAGCCCCAGCATTTT. The rearrangement links TRBV6-5 to TRBJ1-5; unclear D gene. The CDR3 is 14 residues long. CDR1 and CDR2 (germline): MNHEY, SVGAGI. The germline V and J ends were trimmed by 0 bases and 2 bases, with 5 bases remaining between them.

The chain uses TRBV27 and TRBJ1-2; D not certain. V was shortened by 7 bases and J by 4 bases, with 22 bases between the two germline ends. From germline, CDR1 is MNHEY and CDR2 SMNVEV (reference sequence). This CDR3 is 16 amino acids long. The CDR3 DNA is TGTGCCAGCAACCTAAGAGCGGGGATACCCGCCTATGGCTACACCTTC. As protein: CASNLRAGIPAYGYTF.

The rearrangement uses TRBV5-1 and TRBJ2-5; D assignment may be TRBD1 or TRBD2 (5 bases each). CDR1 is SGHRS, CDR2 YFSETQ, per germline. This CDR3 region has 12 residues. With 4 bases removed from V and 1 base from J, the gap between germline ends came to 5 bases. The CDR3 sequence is CASSGGQETQYF. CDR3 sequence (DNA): TGCGCCAGCAGCGGGGGCCAAGAGACCCAGTACTTC. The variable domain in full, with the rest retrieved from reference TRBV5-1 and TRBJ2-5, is KAGVTQTPRYLIKTRGQQVTLSCSPISGHRSVSWYQQTPGQGLQFLFEYFSETQRNKGNFPGRFSGRQFSNSRSEMNVSTLELGDSALYLCASSGGQETQYFGPGTRLLVL.

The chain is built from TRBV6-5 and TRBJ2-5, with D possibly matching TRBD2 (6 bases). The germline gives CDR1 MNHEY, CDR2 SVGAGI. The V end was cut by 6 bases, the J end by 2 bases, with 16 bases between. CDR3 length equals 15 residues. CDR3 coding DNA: TGTGCCAGCAGCCCAGTGGTGGGGAGGCAAGAGACCCAGTACTTC. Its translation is CASSPVVGRQETQYF.

CDR3 loop: CASSLAGRSDTQYF. In nucleotides, the CDR3 is TGTGCCAGCAGCTTAGCCGGGAGGTCTGATACGCAGTATTTT. The chain carries TRBV7-8 and TRBJ2-3, with 7 positions matching TRBD2. Germline CDR1 is SGHVS and CDR2 is FQNEAQ. The CDR3 spans 14 residues. J gave up 6 bases and V 0 bases, and 3 bases lay outside the gene matches.

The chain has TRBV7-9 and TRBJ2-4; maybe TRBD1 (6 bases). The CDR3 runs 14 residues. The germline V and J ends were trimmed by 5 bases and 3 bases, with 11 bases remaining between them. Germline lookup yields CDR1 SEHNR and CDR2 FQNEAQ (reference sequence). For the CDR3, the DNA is TGTGCCAGCAGCCCCGTAGGGGGCAAAAACATTCAGTACTTC. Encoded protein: CASSPVGGKNIQYF.